This TCR beta chain was recovered during a study of blood T cell repertoires in COVID-19. V lost 4 bases and J lost 8; bases outside the gene matches: 6. The germline V gene has CDR1 SGHNT and CDR2 YYREEE (reference sequence). This CDR3 has 15 amino acids. Profiled with immunoSEQ multiplex PCR; TCRdb holds only in-frame clones, not every one. The table has some 300,000 clones, roughly nine tenths seen once. Participants came from under 30 US areas, aged roughly 18 to 100 years. Recovery meant two consecutive negative NP/OP PCR tests, professional clearance, or resolved symptoms. This receptor was taken from a woman in her twenties or thirties who had recovered from COVID-19. Sequencing was done on a sample of PBMCs or T cells enriched from blood (not recorded which). The rearrangement joins TRBV5-4 to TRBJ1-6; 10 bases agree with TRBD1. CDR3 bases: TGTGCCAGCAGCAGAGGGACAGGGGAGGATTCACCCCTCCACTTT. This sequence encodes CASSRGTGEDSPLHF.